A selection of T cell receptor beta chains follows, all from one sample in a study of OX40 agonist ivuxolimab in advanced cancers. Some clones are missing from TCRdb's copy, which holds only in-frame ones; the method was immunoSEQ multiplex PCR. The sample lists approximately 46,000 clones, 75% to 80% occurring once. Sequenced material: CD4+ or CD8+ T cells sorted from blood, taken in a trial of the OX40 agonist ivuxolimab. These receptors originate from an adult with an advanced solid tumor such as melanoma, head and neck, liver or kidney cancer. The CDR3 runs from the conserved cysteine through the conserved F or W. The D gene is left open where the match is weak.

d_gene | j_gene | v_gene | CDR3aa
. | TRBJ1-2 | TRBV30 | CAWRGLVGYTF
. | TRBJ2-7 | TRBV27 | CASSSTLGGYEQYF
TRBD1 | TRBJ2-7 | TRBV7-9 | CASSLNRGDEQYF
. | TRBJ1-2 | TRBV28 | CASSFRGVLYGYTF
. | TRBJ2-7 | TRBV4-1 | CASSQRTDPYEQYF
TRBD2 | TRBJ2-3 | TRBV4-1 | CASSQNRASGGTDTQYF
TRBD1 | TRBJ1-2 | TRBV27 | CASSQTGTGIHLYGYTF
. | TRBJ2-1 | TRBV10-1 | CASQSGNEQFF
TRBD1 | TRBJ2-7 | TRBV6-1 | CASRDRGESYEQYF
TRBD1 | TRBJ1-5 | TRBV19 | CASSMAGGSYQPQHF
. | TRBJ2-5 | TRBV9 | CASSVGRGEYETQYF
TRBD2 | TRBJ2-1 | TRBV4-1 | CASSQDPRGAGGGNEQFF
. | TRBJ2-5 | TRBV18 | CASSPAGSETQYF
. | TRBJ2-1 | TRBV4-1 | CASSLSPMYNEQFF
. | TRBJ1-2 | TRBV6-1 | CASSPRNLNGYTF
. | TRBJ2-3 | TRBV5-4 | CASSSRASSTDTQYF
. | TRBJ2-5 | TRBV19 | CASSMGSLDQETQYF
TRBD1 | TRBJ2-7 | TRBV4-1 | CASSQVVLGADRGYEQYF
. | TRBJ1-3 | TRBV5-1 | CASNLARSSGNTIYF
. | TRBJ1-1 | TRBV20-1 | CSASSLRGAFF
. | TRBJ2-1 | TRBV6-1 | CASTLTFREQFF
. | TRBJ1-5 | TRBV5-1 | CASSLAGGTQEPQHF
. | TRBJ2-7 | TRBV18 | CASSPLPGTSSYEQYF
. | TRBJ2-6 | TRBV6-1 | CASSKGVRGANVLTF
. | TRBJ2-5 | TRBV6-6 | CASSSWGTWQETQYF
TRBD1 | TRBJ1-2 | TRBV9 | CASSVDRAAPTF
. | TRBJ2-5 | TRBV2 | CASTRWGVGETQYF
TRBD1 | TRBJ1-2 | TRBV7-8 | CASSLPGTGHGYTF
. | TRBJ2-1 | TRBV15 | CATSRDHLGGNEQFF
. | TRBJ1-1 | TRBV6-5 | CASNYSRGDLTEAFF
TRBD1 | TRBJ2-7 | TRBV5-1 | CASRKGAEQYF
TRBD1 | TRBJ1-2 | TRBV5-1 | CASSRGYRGYGYTF
TRBD2 | TRBJ2-3 | TRBV18 | CASSPPLAGADTQYF
TRBD2 | TRBJ2-2 | TRBV15 | CATSRAPAGEFGELFF
TRBD1 | TRBJ2-1 | TRBV2 | CASGTDYNEQFF
. | TRBJ2-5 | TRBV7-2 | CASSQTWTSETQYF
TRBD1 | TRBJ2-7 | TRBV27 | CASAQGYEQYF
TRBD2 | TRBJ2-1 | TRBV10-3 | CAITRGLAGLYNEQFF
TRBD1 | TRBJ1-2 | TRBV28 | CASGSGTGGVIYGYTF
. | TRBJ2-6 | TRBV6-9 | CASSYSTSGANVLTF